A selection of T cell receptor beta chains follows, all from one sample in a study of cytomegalovirus exposure and HLA in healthy donors. The data were produced by immunoSEQ multiplex PCR, yet TCRdb's version contains in-frame clones alone and is incomplete. The table records about 180,000 clones, approximately 89% of them present only once. Sequencing was carried out using PBMCs. All receptors derive from a man aged 18 to 29 in good health and CMV-seropositive. The CDR3 runs from the conserved cysteine through the conserved F or W. The order of the fields is CDR3 DNA, CDR3 protein, J gene, clone size, V gene, D gene. D genes are given only for firm matches. Clone size is stated in some rows and not others, as once, few, many or a class when expanded.

CDR3nt: TGTGCCAGCAGCACGACCGGGACAGGGTACGAGCAGTACTTC
CDR3aa: CASSTTGTGYEQYF
j_gene: TRBJ2-7
abundance: few
v_gene: TRBV7-2
d_gene: TRBD1

CDR3nt: TGTGCTAGCAGCTTCGGTTTACAAGAGACCCAGTACTTC
CDR3aa: CASSFGLQETQYF
j_gene: TRBJ2-5
abundance: .
v_gene: TRBV7-7
d_gene: .

CDR3nt: TGTGCCAGTAGTGAAGGGGACTACAATGAGCAGTTCTTC
CDR3aa: CASSEGDYNEQFF
j_gene: TRBJ2-1
abundance: .
v_gene: TRBV19
d_gene: .

CDR3nt: TGTGCCAGCAGTCCCACGCGGGCCTACGAGCAGTACTTC
CDR3aa: CASSPTRAYEQYF
j_gene: TRBJ2-7
abundance: .
v_gene: TRBV6-5
d_gene: .

CDR3nt: TGCGCCAGCAGCCAAGAGGTCGCGGAAAATACCTACAATGAGCAGTTCTTC
CDR3aa: CASSQEVAENTYNEQFF
j_gene: TRBJ2-1
abundance: .
v_gene: TRBV4-3
d_gene: .

CDR3nt: TGTGCCAGCAGTTTAAACAGAGTCGATCAGCCCCAGCATTTT
CDR3aa: CASSLNRVDQPQHF
j_gene: TRBJ1-5
abundance: .
v_gene: TRBV27
d_gene: .

CDR3nt: TGTGCCAGCAGTTTAAACCCTCTACTAGGCTACACCTTC
CDR3aa: CASSLNPLLGYTF
j_gene: TRBJ1-2
abundance: .
v_gene: TRBV27
d_gene: .

CDR3nt: TGTGCCAGCAGCCGCCGGGACTCCGGAGGGTCGATCTATGGCTACACCTTC
CDR3aa: CASSRRDSGGSIYGYTF
j_gene: TRBJ1-2
abundance: .
v_gene: TRBV4-2
d_gene: .

CDR3nt: TGTGCCAGCACCTACACAGATACGCAGTATTTT
CDR3aa: CASTYTDTQYF
j_gene: TRBJ2-3
abundance: once
v_gene: TRBV6-6
d_gene: .

CDR3nt: TGCGCCAGCAGCCGGCGGGGGGTCTACAATGAGCAGTTCTTC
CDR3aa: CASSRRGVYNEQFF
j_gene: TRBJ2-1
abundance: .
v_gene: TRBV4-3
d_gene: TRBD2

CDR3nt: TGTGCCAGCAGCGGCTACTCGGACTCTTACAATGAGCAGTTCTTC
CDR3aa: CASSGYSDSYNEQFF
j_gene: TRBJ2-1
abundance: .
v_gene: TRBV9
d_gene: .

CDR3nt: TGTGCCAGCAGTGAATCAGGTCTGATAACCTACGAGCAGTACTTC
CDR3aa: CASSESGLITYEQYF
j_gene: TRBJ2-7
abundance: .
v_gene: TRBV2
d_gene: .

CDR3nt: TGTGCCATCAGGGGGCCGGGAGCGGGGGGCACAGATACGCAGTATTTT
CDR3aa: CAIRGPGAGGTDTQYF
j_gene: TRBJ2-3
abundance: .
v_gene: TRBV10-3
d_gene: TRBD2

CDR3nt: TGTGCCAGCAGCTTGGGCCCGGAGGGTATCCACGAGCAGTACTTC
CDR3aa: CASSLGPEGIHEQYF
j_gene: TRBJ2-7
abundance: .
v_gene: TRBV5-6
d_gene: .

CDR3nt: TGTGCCAGTAGGCTGGGGATTGGGGAGAAAGCTTTCTTT
CDR3aa: CASRLGIGEKAFF
j_gene: TRBJ1-1
abundance: .
v_gene: TRBV19
d_gene: .

CDR3nt: TGTGCCAGCAGCTTAACAATTCAGGGGGCGGGTTGGTTCAGCACTGAAGCTTTCTTT
CDR3aa: CASSLTIQGAGWFSTEAFF
j_gene: TRBJ1-1
abundance: .
v_gene: TRBV7-3
d_gene: TRBD1

CDR3nt: TGTGCCAGCAGGGACAGCCAACATCAGCCCCAGCATTTT
CDR3aa: CASRDSQHQPQHF
j_gene: TRBJ1-5
abundance: .
v_gene: TRBV19
d_gene: TRBD1

CDR3nt: TGTGCCAGCAGCGGACAGGGAGGCTATGGCTACACCTTC
CDR3aa: CASSGQGGYGYTF
j_gene: TRBJ1-2
abundance: .
v_gene: TRBV6-6
d_gene: TRBD1

CDR3nt: TGTGCCAGCAGCTCGGACAGGAGCTCCTATAATTCACCCCTCCACTTT
CDR3aa: CASSSDRSSYNSPLHF
j_gene: TRBJ1-6
abundance: few
v_gene: TRBV11-2
d_gene: TRBD1

CDR3nt: TGTGCCAAATACAGGGACAGGGGGGAAGGAAACACCATATATTTT
CDR3aa: CAKYRDRGEGNTIYF
j_gene: TRBJ1-3
abundance: .
v_gene: TRBV6-5
d_gene: TRBD1

CDR3nt: TGTGCCAGCAGTTCTCCCTCACTCAGCACAGATACGCAGTATTTT
CDR3aa: CASSSPSLSTDTQYF
j_gene: TRBJ2-3
abundance: .
v_gene: TRBV2
d_gene: .

CDR3nt: TGCGCCAGCAGCCTAGGGACTAGCGACACCTACGAGCAGTACTTC
CDR3aa: CASSLGTSDTYEQYF
j_gene: TRBJ2-7
abundance: .
v_gene: TRBV5-1
d_gene: TRBD2

CDR3nt: TGCGCCAGCAGCGCAATACCACTAGCGGGACCTTACAATGAGCAGTTCTTC
CDR3aa: CASSAIPLAGPYNEQFF
j_gene: TRBJ2-1
abundance: .
v_gene: TRBV5-1
d_gene: TRBD2

CDR3nt: TGTGCCAGCAGTGAAGGGGGGCGCGGTGGGGAACTGTTTTTT
CDR3aa: CASSEGGRGGELFF
j_gene: TRBJ1-4
abundance: .
v_gene: TRBV2
d_gene: .

CDR3nt: TGCGCCAGCAGCTTGTACGGGGGGACTTCACCCCTCCACTTT
CDR3aa: CASSLYGGTSPLHF
j_gene: TRBJ1-6
abundance: .
v_gene: TRBV5-1
d_gene: .

CDR3nt: TGTGCCAGCTGGGCGGGAGAGCAGTTCTTC
CDR3aa: CASWAGEQFF
j_gene: TRBJ2-1
abundance: once
v_gene: TRBV6-1
d_gene: .

CDR3nt: TGTGCCAGCAGCGCGCCGACTAGCGGATCTAGCACAGATACGCAGTATTTT
CDR3aa: CASSAPTSGSSTDTQYF
j_gene: TRBJ2-3
abundance: .
v_gene: TRBV9
d_gene: TRBD2

CDR3nt: TGTGCCAGCAGCATCTTCTACGAGCAGTACTTC
CDR3aa: CASSIFYEQYF
j_gene: TRBJ2-7
abundance: .
v_gene: TRBV7-3
d_gene: .

CDR3nt: TGTGCCAGCAGTTTCCAATTCAATGAGCAGTTCTTC
CDR3aa: CASSFQFNEQFF
j_gene: TRBJ2-1
abundance: .
v_gene: TRBV28
d_gene: .

CDR3nt: TGTGCCAGCAGCTTAGGTAGCGGGCTCTCCTACGAGCAGTACTTC
CDR3aa: CASSLGSGLSYEQYF
j_gene: TRBJ2-7
abundance: .
v_gene: TRBV11-2
d_gene: TRBD2

CDR3nt: TGTGCCAGCAGCTTAACGATCGAGGCCCCCTACAATGAGCAGTTCTTC
CDR3aa: CASSLTIEAPYNEQFF
j_gene: TRBJ2-1
abundance: .
v_gene: TRBV7-3
d_gene: .

CDR3nt: TGTGCCAGCAGCTCCCAGTACGGGGAGCTGTTTTTT
CDR3aa: CASSSQYGELFF
j_gene: TRBJ2-2
abundance: .
v_gene: TRBV7-2
d_gene: .

CDR3nt: TGTGCTAGCAGCCTACCGACAGGGGTTGAAGGGGACACCATATATTTT
CDR3aa: CASSLPTGVEGDTIYF
j_gene: TRBJ1-3
abundance: once
v_gene: TRBV7-7
d_gene: TRBD1

CDR3nt: TGTGCCAGTAGACCGGGACAGGGTATCTACGAGCAGTACTTC
CDR3aa: CASRPGQGIYEQYF
j_gene: TRBJ2-7
abundance: .
v_gene: TRBV19
d_gene: TRBD1

CDR3nt: TGCACCAGCAGCCAACCCGGTGGGTGGGCCAGCACAGATACGCAGTATTTT
CDR3aa: CTSSQPGGWASTDTQYF
j_gene: TRBJ2-3
abundance: .
v_gene: TRBV1
d_gene: .

CDR3nt: TGTGCCAGCAGTGGTCTCGGGACAGGGTCTTTGGAGTACTTC
CDR3aa: CASSGLGTGSLEYF
j_gene: TRBJ2-7
abundance: .
v_gene: TRBV25-1
d_gene: TRBD1

CDR3nt: TGTGCCAGCAGTCCCGGCACGGTAGCGGGTGAAAAACTGTTTTTT
CDR3aa: CASSPGTVAGEKLFF
j_gene: TRBJ1-4
abundance: .
v_gene: TRBV27
d_gene: .

CDR3nt: TGTGCTAGTGGTTTGGTAGGGGGGGCCAGTGAAGCTTTCTTT
CDR3aa: CASGLVGGASEAFF
j_gene: TRBJ1-1
abundance: .
v_gene: TRBV12-5
d_gene: .

CDR3nt: TGCGCCAGCAGCCAAGGCCCCGGAGATGGCTACACCTTC
CDR3aa: CASSQGPGDGYTF
j_gene: TRBJ1-2
abundance: .
v_gene: TRBV4-3
d_gene: .

CDR3nt: TGTGCCAGCAAACAGGGGATGCGTGGCGGGAGGACCGGGGAGCTGTTTTTT
CDR3aa: CASKQGMRGGRTGELFF
j_gene: TRBJ2-2
abundance: .
v_gene: TRBV28
d_gene: .

CDR3nt: TGTGCCAGCAGTTTATCGAAGGCTAGCGGGAGGGCCGGACGGGAGACCCAGTACTTC
CDR3aa: CASSLSKASGRAGRETQYF
j_gene: TRBJ2-5
abundance: few
v_gene: TRBV27
d_gene: TRBD2

CDR3nt: TGCAGCGGCTGGTCGGAGGACGAGCAGTACTTC
CDR3aa: CSGWSEDEQYF
j_gene: TRBJ2-7
abundance: .
v_gene: TRBV29-1
d_gene: .

CDR3nt: TGTGCCAGCAGCTTAGCGGGTGGGGATACGCAGTATTTT
CDR3aa: CASSLAGGDTQYF
j_gene: TRBJ2-3
abundance: .
v_gene: TRBV11-3
d_gene: .

CDR3nt: TGTGCCAGTAGTATAGATCGAGATCAGCCCCAGCATTTT
CDR3aa: CASSIDRDQPQHF
j_gene: TRBJ1-5
abundance: .
v_gene: TRBV19
d_gene: .

CDR3nt: TGTGCCAGCAGCAGCCGTGAGCCCAACGAGCAGTACTTC
CDR3aa: CASSSREPNEQYF
j_gene: TRBJ2-7
abundance: .
v_gene: TRBV16
d_gene: .